This record concerns one TCR beta chain sequence. As yet, its antigen is unknown. The CDR3 extends over 15 amino acids. Germline CDR1 and CDR2: SGHDN and FVKESK. The V and J ends lost 2 bases and 2 bases respectively, with 10 bases between them. This sample is part of a study of T cell repertoires in cytomegalovirus infection. At the level of the study: Shared public TCR beta signatures pointed to both CMV infection and a matching HLA type. Study-wide findings and caveats: There were HLA-C-restricted CMV-specific TCR beta clonotypes dominating the ex vivo response.

TCRdb fed the reads into MiXCR, producing one record per CDR3 protein. Among about 900,000 distinct CDR3 sequences listed, approximately 31% were seen once. The origin of this receptor is a human donor in good health (CMV status not recorded). Some clones in this sample may be carry-over from other donors' samples. The V and J genes are TRBV14 and TRBJ2-1, with D tentatively TRBD2 (6 bases). The material was cultured CD8+ T cells from PBMCs, obtained from culture after CMV antigen stimulation. The CDR3 protein is CASSQRRGTYNEQFF. CDR3 nucleotides: TGTGCCAGCAGCCAAAGGCGGGGTACCTACAATGAGCAGTTCTTC. The full variable domain, rest sourced from reference TRBV14 and TRBJ2-1, is EAGVTQFPSHSVIEKGQTVTLRCDPISGHDNLYWYRRVMGKEIKFLLHFVKESKQDESGMPNNRFLAERTGGTYSTLKVQPAELEDSGVYFCASSQRRGTYNEQFFGPGTRLTVL.